These T cell receptor beta chains were read from a single sample in a study of technical replicates of blood from a handful of donors. Only in-frame clones appear in the TCRdb table, and some are missing; sequencing was by immunoSEQ multiplex PCR. The sample has tens of thousands of clones, around nine tenths seen once; the top ten hold about 0.41%. The source material was T cells isolated from PBMCs. The receptor set was obtained from a human donor in good health. Both conserved end residues are part of each CDR3. The order of the fields is clone size, V gene, D gene, J gene, CDR3 protein, CDR3 DNA. The D gene is left open where the match is weak. Size values are once, few and many counts, or a class for expanded clones, and some rows have none.

.,TRBV6-1,.,TRBJ2-7,CASSGTIEGYEQYF,TGTGCCAGCAGTGGGACTATCGAGGGATACGAGCAGTACTTC
.,TRBV28,TRBD2,TRBJ2-2,CASSFFGGYGITGELFF,TGTGCCAGCAGTTTTTTCGGGGGGTACGGGATTACCGGGGAGCTGTTTTTT
.,TRBV30,.,TRBJ1-5,CAWSPGDYSNQPQHF,TGTGCCTGGAGTCCTGGGGACTATAGCAATCAGCCCCAGCATTTT
.,TRBV19,TRBD2,TRBJ2-2,CASIGGAGELFF,TGTGCCAGTATCGGGGGGGCCGGGGAGCTGTTTTTT
.,TRBV6-1,TRBD2,TRBJ2-5,CASSDLAGEWETQYF,TGTGCCAGCAGTGACCTAGCGGGAGAGTGGGAGACCCAGTACTTC
.,TRBV11-3,.,TRBJ2-7,CASSSLGHYEQYF,TGTGCCAGCAGCTCCCTGGGCCACTACGAGCAGTACTTC
.,TRBV7-8,.,TRBJ2-2,CASSLVRSGQYEGPGELFF,TGTGCCAGCAGCTTAGTTCGGAGCGGGCAATACGAAGGGCCCGGGGAGCTGTTTTTT
once,TRBV5-4,TRBD2,TRBJ2-7,CASSLYAGAYEQYF,TGTGCCAGCAGCTTGTATGCGGGAGCCTACGAGCAGTACTTC
.,TRBV30,.,TRBJ2-2,CAWSGRVNTGELFF,TGTGCCTGGAGTGGGAGGGTCAACACCGGGGAGCTGTTTTTT
.,TRBV4-2,TRBD2,TRBJ2-4,CASSLEPGLAGTKNIQYF,TGTGCCAGCAGCCTGGAACCCGGACTAGCGGGAACCAAAAACATTCAGTACTTC
.,TRBV29-1,TRBD2,TRBJ2-1,CSAPGTSGSSYNEQFF,TGCAGCGCTCCCGGGACTAGCGGTAGCTCCTACAATGAGCAGTTCTTC
.,TRBV6-5,TRBD1,TRBJ2-7,CASSYSVDRDYEQYF,TGTGCCAGCAGTTACTCTGTAGACAGGGACTACGAGCAGTACTTC
.,TRBV6-5,.,TRBJ2-7,CASSQKQGRSYEQYF,TGTGCCAGCAGTCAGAAACAGGGGAGGTCCTACGAGCAGTACTTC
.,TRBV5-6,TRBD2,TRBJ2-1,CASSLGLANNEQFF,TGTGCCAGCAGCTTGGGACTAGCAAACAATGAGCAGTTCTTC
once,TRBV5-6,TRBD1,TRBJ2-5,CASRIQGAALEETQYF,TGTGCCAGCAGAATACAGGGGGCCGCGCTCGAAGAGACCCAGTACTTC
.,TRBV4-1,.,TRBJ2-7,CASSQDYSYEQYF,TGCGCCAGCAGCCAAGATTACAGCTACGAGCAGTACTTC
.,TRBV30,TRBD1,TRBJ2-7,CAWSGIERGRSYEQYF,TGTGCCTGGAGTGGAATAGAGAGGGGGCGCTCCTACGAGCAGTACTTC
.,TRBV5-4,.,TRBJ2-7,CASSLVDSYEQYF,TGTGCCAGCAGCTTGGTGGACAGCTACGAGCAGTACTTC
.,TRBV18,.,TRBJ1-3,CASSTTGDSGNTIYF,TGTGCCAGCTCAACTACAGGAGACTCTGGAAACACCATATATTTT
.,TRBV9,TRBD2,TRBJ2-1,CASSVGLAGGEQFF,TGTGCCAGCAGCGTAGGCCTAGCGGGAGGTGAGCAGTTCTTC
few,TRBV29-1,.,TRBJ1-1,CSVETPGNTEAFF,TGCAGCGTTGAAACCCCAGGGAACACTGAAGCTTTCTTT
.,TRBV7-9,.,TRBJ2-1,CASSLGSTYNEQFF,TGTGCCAGCAGCTTAGGCAGTACCTACAATGAGCAGTTCTTC
.,TRBV7-3,.,TRBJ1-5,CASSPAGGGNQPQHF,TGTGCCAGCAGCCCCGCCGGGGGTGGGAATCAGCCCCAGCATTTT
.,TRBV11-2,TRBD2,TRBJ2-3,CASSLGVAGDSGDTQYF,TGTGCCAGCAGCTTAGGAGTAGCGGGAGATTCGGGAGATACGCAGTATTTT
once,TRBV7-3,.,TRBJ1-1,CASSLGRNTEAFF,TGTGCCAGCAGCTTAGGGAGGAACACTGAAGCTTTCTTT
.,TRBV5-4,.,TRBJ2-3,CASSLGVGGQADTQYF,TGTGCCAGCAGCTTGGGGGTCGGGGGGCAGGCGGATACGCAGTATTTT
.,TRBV25-1,TRBD1,TRBJ1-2,CASRGTGYYNYGYTF,TGTGCCAGCAGGGGGACAGGGTATTACAACTATGGCTACACCTTC
once,TRBV2,.,TRBJ1-2,CASSLDYGYTF,TGTGCCAGCAGTCTAGATTATGGCTACACCTTC
.,TRBV28,TRBD1,TRBJ1-4,CASSSPDRGPNEKLFF,TGTGCCAGCAGTTCGCCGGACAGGGGGCCTAATGAAAAACTGTTTTTT
.,TRBV30,.,TRBJ1-1,CAWSVAADIEAFF,TGTGCCTGGAGTGTGGCAGCCGACATTGAAGCTTTCTTT
.,TRBV6-5,.,TRBJ2-7,CASSYRLTPFSYEQYF,TGTGCCAGCAGTTACCGCCTAACGCCTTTCTCCTACGAGCAGTACTTC
.,TRBV28,TRBD1,TRBJ1-2,CASRFDREWGGYTF,TGTGCCAGCAGGTTCGACAGGGAATGGGGAGGCTACACCTTC
.,TRBV27,.,TRBJ2-7,CASGHGSYEQYF,TGTGCCAGCGGGCACGGATCCTACGAGCAGTACTTC
.,TRBV29-1,TRBD2,TRBJ2-1,CSVANGTTSYNEQFF,TGCAGCGTGGCAAACGGGACTACGTCCTACAATGAGCAGTTCTTC
.,TRBV2,.,TRBJ2-2,CASTGETNTGELFF,TGTGCCAGCACCGGAGAGACGAACACCGGGGAGCTGTTTTTT
.,TRBV19,.,TRBJ2-2,CASSETITTGELFF,TGTGCCAGTAGTGAGACAATAACCACCGGGGAGCTGTTTTTT
.,TRBV28,TRBD2,TRBJ2-3,CASSLYEASGPYTDTQYF,TGTGCCAGCAGTTTATATGAGGCTAGCGGGCCCTACACAGATACGCAGTATTTT
.,TRBV9,.,TRBJ1-1,CASSPQWGDEAFF,TGTGCCAGCAGCCCCCAGTGGGGGGATGAAGCTTTCTTT
.,TRBV14,TRBD1,TRBJ2-7,CASRTGGSYEQYF,TGTGCCAGCAGGACAGGGGGCTCCTACGAGCAGTACTTC
.,TRBV5-6,TRBD2,TRBJ2-6,CASSSVPGGYSGANVLTF,TGTGCCAGCAGCTCGGTCCCGGGAGGGTACTCTGGGGCCAACGTCCTGACTTTC
.,TRBV6-5,TRBD1,TRBJ2-7,CASSYSGQFDEQYF,TGTGCCAGCAGTTATTCGGGACAGTTTGACGAGCAGTACTTC
.,TRBV9,TRBD1,TRBJ1-4,CASSVGTDEKLFF,TGTGCCAGCAGCGTCGGGACAGATGAAAAACTGTTTTTT
.,TRBV11-2,TRBD1,TRBJ1-4,CASSFLGTVNEKLFF,TGTGCCAGCAGCTTTCTTGGGACAGTTAATGAAAAACTGTTTTTT
once,TRBV9,.,TRBJ2-2,CASSPRTAGELFF,TGTGCCAGCAGCCCACGGACAGCCGGGGAGCTGTTTTTT
few,TRBV9,.,TRBJ2-7,CASSVGGGASEQYF,TGTGCCAGCAGCGTAGGAGGCGGGGCTAGCGAGCAGTACTTC
.,TRBV19,.,TRBJ1-4,CASRLTGGTNEKLFF,TGTGCCAGTAGACTGACCGGGGGAACTAATGAAAAACTGTTTTTT
.,TRBV6-1,.,TRBJ2-3,CASPSEALDTQYF,TGTGCCAGCCCCAGTGAGGCGTTGGATACGCAGTATTTT